This TCR beta chain is drawn from a study of T cells of healthy individuals. CDR1 is SGHRS, CDR2 YFSETQ, per germline. V was cut by 4 bases and J by 2 bases, with 13 bases left in between. CDR3 size: 14 residues. TCRdb re-called the 5' RACE reads through MiXCR, storing one row per CDR3 protein. The sample includes fewer than 70,000 distinct CDR3 sequences, approximately 14% of them seen just once. This clonotype occurred many times. This sequence joins TRBV5-1 and TRBJ2-7, with a weak D call TRBD2 (5 bases). The sequence was collected from a human donor in good health. CDR3 residues: CASSAGPAAYEQYF. CDR3 bases: TGCGCCAGCAGCGCGGGCCCCGCGGCCTACGAGCAGTACTTC.